These 18 T cell receptor beta chains were sequenced from one sample in a study of T cell clonality in common variable immunodeficiency. Study-level points and caveats: Fewer deletions and N-nucleotide insertions were reportedly seen in common variable immunodeficiency TCR beta sequences.

Antigens of these TCRs are unknown. Repertoires were generated with immunoSEQ multiplex PCR, while TCRdb's copy carries only in-frame clones and drops some. The specimen gives under 25,000 clones without singletons; the ten biggest hold approximately 24%. The specimen was peripheral blood mononuclear cells. These receptors all come from a human donor with common variable immunodeficiency.

Points on this clone: The read falls 3 residues short of the CDR3 end, and the missing part is taken from the germline J gene. The chain uses TRBV19 and TRBJ2-2; TRBD2 aligns across 13 bases. This CDR3 is built from 15 residues. CDR1 LNHDA and CDR2 SQIVND come from the germline V gene (reference sequence). The J segment lost 6 bases and the V segment lost 10 bases, leaving 8 bases of the junction unmatched. Incomplete CDR3 DNA: TGTGCCACCCAACTAGCGGGGGGGTTCTCCGGGGAG. Translating gives CATQLAGGFSGE. In full, the CDR3 is CATQLAGGFSGELFF.

This clone occurred many times. This chain's CDR3 is CASSPGRGASYEQYF. CDR3 bases read: TGTGCCAGCAGCCCAGGGCGGGGGGCCTCCTACGAG. The chain couples TRBV6-2 or TRBV6-3 to TRBJ2-7; 8 bases align to TRBD2. The CDR3 end falls 3 residues outside the read, so it is completed with the germline J gene. The V gene's germline CDR1 is MNHEY and CDR2 SVGEGT. The V and J ends lost 6 bases and 0 bases, in that order; junction bases with no gene match: 7. The CDR3 is made up of 15 amino acids.

This clone was found a few times. The read finishes 3 residues shy of the CDR3 end, and the germline J gene is used to complete it. The chain uses TRBV20-1 and TRBJ1-3, with D hard to call. CDR1 and CDR2 (germline): DFQATT, SNEGSKA (reference sequence). Trimming took 3 bases from V and 0 from J, leaving 12 bases between them. The CDR3 is made up of 15 amino acids. The CDR3: CSARIDSASGNTIYF. The sequenced CDR3 bases are TGCAGTGCTAGGATTGACTCGGCCTCTGGAAACACC.

CDR3 residues: CASSFRGYNSPLHF. The CDR3 DNA, read in part, is TGTGCCAGCAGCTTCCGGGGCTATAATTCACCC. J is TRBJ1-6 and V is TRBV7-2; D is ambiguous. With the read ending 3 residues before the CDR3 end, the germline J gene is used to fill in that end. Germline values: CDR1 SGHTA, CDR2 FQGNSA. The CDR3 covers 14 residues. Trimming took 3 bases from V and 3 from J, leaving 6 bases between them.

Many counts were recorded for this clone. The read ends 3 residues before the CDR3 terminus; that terminus is restored from the germline J gene. V gene TRBV5-4 combines with J gene TRBJ2-3; maybe TRBD2 (7 bases). Germline V lookup: CDR1 SGHNT, CDR2 YYREEE (reference sequence). This CDR3 spans 15 amino acids. The V end lost 4 bases, the J end lost 2 bases, and 14 bases lay between the germline ends. The CDR3 region is CASSLLGGVTDTQYF. The DNA read from the CDR3 is TGTGCCAGCAGCCTCTTAGGGGGGGTCACAGATACG. Complete variable domain (other parts from reference TRBV5-4 and TRBJ2-3): ETGVTQSPTHLIKTRGQQVTLRCSSQSGHNTVSWYQQALGQGPQFIFQYYREEENGRGNFPPRFSGLQFPNYSSELNVNALELDDSALYLCASSLLGGVTDTQYFGPGTRLTVL.

This clone was seen a handful of times. The CDR3 DNA, read in part, is TGTGCCAGCGGAGCTTTAGAGACAGGGGGAAGATACGAG. Its protein is CASGALETGGRYE. The CDR3 reads in full as CASGALETGGRYEQYF. The rearrangement joins TRBV2 to TRBJ2-7; 9 bases match TRBD1. The CDR3 extends 3 residues past the end of the read, so its final part is completed from the germline J gene. V shed 8 bases and J 4 bases; nucleotides not matched to a gene: 15. This CDR3 has 16 amino acids. From germline, CDR1 is SNHLY and CDR2 FYNNEI.

This clone was picked up a small number of times. The DNA ends 3 residues before the CDR3 does, and the rest of the CDR3 is filled in from the germline J gene. The gene calls are TRBV7-9 and TRBJ1-1, with D possibly being TRBD1 (6 bases). Per germline, CDR1 SEHNR and CDR2 FQNEAQ (reference sequence). CDR3 length equals 11 residues. The CDR3 here is CASSPQGAAFF. Partial CDR3 DNA: TGTGCCAGCAGCCCACAGGGTGCA.

This clone showed up just a few times. Sequencing ends 3 residues short of the CDR3 end; the germline J gene provides the rest. The V gene is TRBV2, the J gene TRBJ2-2, with TRBD2 identical over 8 bases. Germline V gene sequence: CDR1 SNHLY, CDR2 FYNNEI. The CDR3 is 16 amino acids. V lost 8 bases to trimming and J lost 0 bases; unmatched junction nucleotides: 8. The CDR3 spells CASHSTSGPNTGELFF. Incomplete CDR3 DNA: TGTGCCAGCCACAGCACTAGCGGACCGAACACCGGGGAG.

This clone was recorded many times. CDR3 DNA (partial): TGTGCCAGCAGCTTAGAGGGGGCCGCTGCTAACTATGGC. Translation gives CASSLEGAAANYG. The entire CDR3 sequence reads CASSLEGAAANYGYTF. The chain combines TRBV7-8 with TRBJ1-2; 7 nucleotides match TRBD1. The sequenced fragment ends 3 residues before the CDR3 boundary, so the rest is inferred from the germline J gene. The V and J ends lost 1 base and 0 bases, in that order; junction bases with no gene match: 5. Germline CDR1 is SGHVS and CDR2 is FQNEAQ. CDR3 length equals 16 residues. The complete variable domain, with remaining parts taken from reference TRBV7-8 and TRBJ1-2, reads GAGVSQSPRYKVAKRGQDVALRCDPISGHVSLFWYQQALGQGPEFLTYFQNEAQLDKSGLPSDRFFAERPEGSVSTLKIQRTQQEDSAVYLCASSLEGAAANYGYTFGSGTRLTVV.

This clone turned up a few times. The read finishes 3 residues shy of the CDR3 end, and the germline J gene is used to complete it. The V call is TRBV7-2, the J call TRBJ1-2; no definite D call. The V gene's germline CDR1 is SGHTA and CDR2 FQGNSA. The CDR3 runs to 13 residues. Incomplete CDR3 DNA: TGTGCCAGCAGCTTACAATCCGCAGTCGGC. Amino acid sequence: CASSLQSAVG. The whole CDR3 is CASSLQSAVGYTF.

This clone was detected only a few times. The CDR3 reads CASSLVGTSGKETQYF. CDR3 DNA, as far as it was read: TGCGCCAGCAGCTTGGTAGGGACTAGCGGGAAGGAGACC. This chain connects TRBV5-1 to TRBJ2-5; 13 bases agree with TRBD2. With the read ending 3 residues before the CDR3 end, the germline J gene is used to fill in that end. From germline, CDR1 is SGHRS and CDR2 YFSETQ. The CDR3 contains 16 residues. The J segment lost 5 bases and the V segment lost 0 bases, leaving 4 bases of the junction unmatched.

Concerning this clone itself: The read gets to within 3 residues of the CDR3 end, and the germline J gene fills in the rest. This sequence joins TRBV7-2 and TRBJ1-2, with 7 bases matching TRBD1. The CDR3 is made up of 14 amino acids. J was trimmed by 2 bases and V by 2 bases; bases with no gene match: 2. Germline CDR1 reads SGHTA; CDR2 reads FQGNSA. Partial CDR3 DNA: TGTGCCAGCAGCTTAAACAGGGGCAACTATGGC. Translated, it gives CASSLNRGNYG. The CDR3 as a whole reads CASSLNRGNYGYTF.

This clone was detected only a few times. From the germline J gene comes the end of the CDR3, since the read stops 3 residues before it. V is TRBV19 and J is TRBJ2-7; TRBD2 might be the D (6 bases). The CDR3 contains 14 residues. Trimming took off 9 bases at V and 3 bases at J, with 18 bases between the two ends. Germline CDR1 is LNHDA and CDR2 is SQIVND (reference sequence). CDR3 protein: CASAFGTGDYEQYF. CDR3 DNA, as far as it was read: TGTGCCAGCGCTTTTGGGACTGGAGACTACGAG.

In regard to this clone: The read finishes 3 residues shy of the CDR3 end, and the germline J gene is used to complete it. This chain joins TRBV7-3 and TRBJ2-1; 12 bases align to TRBD2. Germline V gene lookup returns CDR1 SGHTA and CDR2 FQGTGA. V was clipped by 4 bases and J by 4 bases; unmatched bases: 2. This CDR3 is 15 amino acids long. CDR3 bases read: TGTGCCAGCAGCTCCGGGACTAGCGGGTACAATGAG. Translating it yields CASSSGTSGYNE. The entire CDR3 protein is CASSSGTSGYNEQFF.

Worth noting for this clone: The read ends 3 residues before the CDR3 terminus; that terminus is restored from the germline J gene. The chain couples TRBV5-8 to TRBJ2-7, with D maybe TRBD2 (5 bases). The length of the CDR3 is 12 residues. Germline lookup yields CDR1 SGHTS and CDR2 YDEGEE. V was pared by 6 bases and J by 2 bases, with 9 bases between. Partial CDR3 DNA: TGTGCCAGCAACCTCGGGGCCTACGAG. Translated, it gives CASNLGAYE. The full CDR3 protein reads CASNLGAYEQYF. Drawing the rest from reference TRBV5-8 and TRBJ2-7, the complete variable domain is EAGVTQSPTHLIKTRGQQATLRCSPISGHTSVYWYQQALGLGLQFLLWYDEGEERNRGNFPPRFSGRQFPNYSSELNVNALELEDSALYLCASNLGAYEQYFGPGTRLTVT.

About this clone: The CDR3 end is not reached by the read, which stops 3 residues before it; the germline J gene fills it in. The rearrangement links TRBV19 to TRBJ1-1; 7 nucleotides agree with TRBD1. Germline V lookup: CDR1 LNHDA, CDR2 SQIVND (reference sequence). The CDR3 length is 14 residues. V lost 4 bases to trimming and J lost 5 bases; unmatched junction nucleotides: 7. The CDR3 spells CASSTPGGGTEAFF. Partial CDR3 DNA: TGTGCCAGTAGTACCCCAGGGGGTGGAACTGAA. Using reference TRBV19 and TRBJ1-1 for the parts outside the CDR3, the full variable domain is DGGITQSPKYLFRKEGQNVTLSCEQNLNHDAMYWYRQDPGQGLRLIYYSQIVNDFQKGDIAEGYSVSREKKESFPLTVTSAQKNPTAFYLCASSTPGGGTEAFFGQGTRLTVV.

This clone has just a few counts. The CDR3 here is CASSNWRDTIYEQYF. CDR3 DNA (partial): TGTGCCAGTAGCAACTGGAGGGACACCATCTACGAG. The chain links TRBV19 to TRBJ2-7, with D perhaps TRBD1 or TRBD2 (6 bases each). With the read ending 3 residues before the CDR3 end, the germline J gene is used to fill in that end. The CDR3 contains 15 residues. Germline CDR1 LNHDA, CDR2 SQIVND (reference sequence). V shed 6 bases and J shed 3 bases, with 18 bases lying between them.

On this clone itself: The CDR3 is cut off 3 residues early in the read; its end comes from the germline J gene. The gene calls are TRBV18 and TRBJ2-5; 7 nucleotides line up with TRBD1. This CDR3 contains 15 residues. Germline-derived CDR1 and CDR2 are KGHSH and LQKENI. V trimming: 0 bases; J trimming: 5 bases; junction bases outside the gene matches: 6. CDR3 DNA, as far as it was read: TGTGCCAGCTCACCACCGACAGGGTTAGGCGAGACC. Translation: CASSPPTGLGET. The CDR3, in full, reads CASSPPTGLGETQYF.